The 10 T cell receptor beta chains below come from one sample, sequenced in a study of T cell responses to AZD1222 COVID-19 vaccine. Assay used: immunoSEQ multiplex PCR; TCRdb lists only in-frame clones, some missing. In the table there are roughly 190,000 clones, over 85% of which are singletons. Sequencing used peripheral blood, obtained on day 0 of AZD1222 vaccination. The receptor set was obtained from an adult in good health.

The chain joins TRBV4-1 to TRBJ2-5, with 11 bases lining up with TRBD2. CDR1 is MGHRA and CDR2 is YSYEKL in the germline V gene. CDR3 length equals 19 residues. J gave up 0 bases and V 3 bases, and 12 bases lay outside the gene matches. CDR3 bases: TGCGCCAGCAGCCACCCCGGGCTAGCGGGGGGACCAAACCAAGAGACCCAGTACTTC. Translation gives CASSHPGLAGGPNQETQYF.

This chain uses TRBV5-1 with TRBJ1-1; D gene ambiguous. Trimming shortened V by 0 bases and J by 2 bases, and 8 bases separated the two germline ends. CDR1 and CDR2 (germline): SGHRS, YFSETQ. The CDR3 runs 14 residues. The CDR3: CASSLAVTNTEAFF. The CDR3 DNA sequence: TGCGCCAGCAGCTTGGCCGTCACAAACACTGAAGCTTTCTTT.

The chain combines TRBV2 with TRBJ1-2; D is unclear. The CDR3 is 14 amino acids. Trimming shortened V by 6 bases and J by 6 bases, and 17 bases separated the two germline ends. The germline gives CDR1 SNHLY, CDR2 FYNNEI. The CDR3 DNA sequence: TGTGCCAGCAGAGGGATTAGTGGTCACAATGGCTACACCTTC. Its protein product is CASRGISGHNGYTF. Drawing the rest from reference TRBV2 and TRBJ1-2, the complete variable domain is EPEVTQTPSHQVTQMGQEVILRCVPISNHLYFYWYRQILGQKVEFLVSFYNNEISEKSEIFDDQFSVERPDGSNFTLKIRSTKLEDSAMYFCASRGISGHNGYTFGSGTRLTVV.

The chain carries TRBV5-1 and TRBJ1-1; D is possibly TRBD1 (5 bases). Germline-derived CDR1 and CDR2 are SGHRS and YFSETQ. The CDR3 consists of 13 residues. The V and J ends lost 0 bases and 8 bases respectively, with 11 bases between them. The CDR3 nucleotides are TGCGCCAGCAGCTTGGGAGGGGCGAAAGAAGCTTTCTTT. This translates into CASSLGGAKEAFF. The full variable domain, rest sourced from reference TRBV5-1 and TRBJ1-1, is KAGVTQTPRYLIKTRGQQVTLSCSPISGHRSVSWYQQTPGQGLQFLFEYFSETQRNKGNFPGRFSGRQFSNSRSEMNVSTLELGDSALYLCASSLGGAKEAFFGQGTRLTVV.

The chain joins TRBV5-6 to TRBJ1-4; TRBD1 matches at 7 bases. Germline CDR1 is SGHDT and CDR2 is YYEEEE. The CDR3 extends over 15 amino acids. After removal of 0 bases from V and 10 bases from J, the junction contained 9 bases not matched to a gene. The CDR3 coding sequence is TGTGCCAGCAGCTTGGATCAGGGGGGGTTTGGAAAACTGTTTTTT. Protein product: CASSLDQGGFGKLFF.

This CDR3 is CASSPEGRGWETQYF. Written as DNA, the CDR3 is TGTGCCAGCAGCCCGGAGGGCAGGGGTTGGGAGACCCAGTACTTC. The rearrangement joins TRBV9 to TRBJ2-5; D possibly matches TRBD1 or TRBD2 (6 bases each). Germline loops: CDR1 SGDLS, CDR2 YYNGEE. This CDR3 contains 15 residues. V gave up 4 bases and J gave up 5 bases, with 18 bases separating them.

V and J are TRBV5-1 and TRBJ1-4, with 7 bases that match TRBD1. The ends lost 2 bases at V and 7 bases at J; junction bases unmatched: 5. The CDR3 has 14 amino acids. The V gene's germline CDR1 is SGHRS and CDR2 YFSETQ. The CDR3 loop is CASSFDREGEKLFF. The CDR3 DNA sequence: TGCGCCAGCAGCTTCGACAGGGAGGGTGAAAAACTGTTTTTT.

The J gene is TRBJ2-3, the V gene TRBV6-5; D is ambiguous. V was pared by 8 bases and J by 9 bases, with 9 bases between. Germline lookup yields CDR1 MNHEY and CDR2 SVGAGI. This CDR3 is built from 10 residues. Written as DNA, the CDR3 is TGTGCCAGCGCCGGTTTGACGCAGTATTTT. Translating gives CASAGLTQYF.

The chain uses TRBV7-9 and TRBJ2-7, with 11 bases fitting TRBD1. Germline V gene sequence: CDR1 SEHNR, CDR2 FQNEAQ (reference sequence). V shed 7 bases and J 2 bases; nucleotides not matched to a gene: 7. The CDR3 is made up of 15 amino acids. CDR3 nucleotide sequence: TGTGCCAGCATCCCCCTGGGACAGGGGGCCTACGAGCAGTACTTC. It is translated as CASIPLGQGAYEQYF.

This clone appeared once. The chain employs TRBV4-2 and TRBJ2-1; 11 bases line up with TRBD2. This CDR3 comprises 15 residues. V shed 4 bases, J shed 5 bases, and the junction held 4 bases outside the gene matches. Germline V gives CDR1 LGHNA, CDR2 YNFKEQ. The CDR3 protein is CASSPIAGGDNEQFF. In DNA form, the CDR3 reads TGTGCCAGCAGCCCTATAGCGGGGGGGGACAATGAGCAGTTCTTC.